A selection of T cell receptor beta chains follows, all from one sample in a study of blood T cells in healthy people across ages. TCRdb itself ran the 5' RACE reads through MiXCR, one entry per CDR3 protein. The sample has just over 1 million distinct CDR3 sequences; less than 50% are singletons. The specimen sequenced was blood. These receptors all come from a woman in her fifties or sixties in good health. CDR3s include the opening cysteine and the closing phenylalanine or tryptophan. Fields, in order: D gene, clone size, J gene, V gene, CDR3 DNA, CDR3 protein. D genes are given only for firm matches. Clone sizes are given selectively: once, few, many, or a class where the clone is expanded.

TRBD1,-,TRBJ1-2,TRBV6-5,TGTGCCAGCAGCCAACAGGGGGGCGATAACTATGGCTACACCTTC,CASSQQGGDNYGYTF
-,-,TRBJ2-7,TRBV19,TGTGCCAGTACCAAAAAGGAATATCCCTACGAGCAGTACTTC,CASTKKEYPYEQYF
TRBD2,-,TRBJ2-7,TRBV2,TGTGCCAGCAGTGTAGTAGCGGGAGGGCCTAGCTCCTACGAGCAGTACTTC,CASSVVAGGPSSYEQYF
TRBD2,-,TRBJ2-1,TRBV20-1,TGCAGTGCTAACGGACTAGCGGGTATTTCCTACAATGAGCAGTTCTTC,CSANGLAGISYNEQFF
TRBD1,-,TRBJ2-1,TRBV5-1,TGCGCCAGCAGCCCCGGACGACAGGGGGCTGTCAATGAGCAGTTCTTC,CASSPGRQGAVNEQFF
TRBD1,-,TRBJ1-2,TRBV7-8,TGTGCCAGCAGCTTAGCGGGCAGGGGGCTTGGCTATGGCTACACCTTC,CASSLAGRGLGYGYTF
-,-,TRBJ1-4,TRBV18,TGTGCCAGCTCACCGAGGTTAGCAACTAATGAAAAACTGTTTTTT,CASSPRLATNEKLFF
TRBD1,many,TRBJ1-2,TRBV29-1,TGCAGCGTTGTCGGACAGGGCCACTATGGCTACACCTTC,CSVVGQGHYGYTF
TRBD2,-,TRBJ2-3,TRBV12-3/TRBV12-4,TGTGCCAGCAGTCCCTATAGCGGGAGAAGCACAGATACGAAGTATTTT,CASSPYSGRSTDTKYF
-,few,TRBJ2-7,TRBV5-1,TGCGCCAGCAGCGTGGGTCCAGAAACCTACGAGCAGTACTTC,CASSVGPETYEQYF
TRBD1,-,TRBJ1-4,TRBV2,TGTGCCAGCAGCGAAGGGACAGGGCGTGAAAAACTGTTTTTT,CASSEGTGREKLFF
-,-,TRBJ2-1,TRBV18,TGTGCCAGCTCACCAACGAGCTCCTACAATGAGCAGTTCTTC,CASSPTSSYNEQFF
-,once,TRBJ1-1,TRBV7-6,TGTGCCAGCAGCTTAAAAGGGAAGAACACTGAAGCTTTCTTT,CASSLKGKNTEAFF
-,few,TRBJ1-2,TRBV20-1,TGCAGTGCTAGAGATCGGCCGTTGGATGGCTACACCTTC,CSARDRPLDGYTF
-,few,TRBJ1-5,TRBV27,TGTGCCAGCAGTTTGGTCAGGGGTGGCAATCAGCCCCAGCATTTT,CASSLVRGGNQPQHF
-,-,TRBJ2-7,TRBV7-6,TGTGCCAGCAGCGCCGGGCCGTCCTACGAGCAGTACTTC,CASSAGPSYEQYF
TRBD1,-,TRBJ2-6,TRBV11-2,TGTGCCAGCAGCTTGCACAGGGGCGCTGGGGCCAACGTCCTGACTTTC,CASSLHRGAGANVLTF
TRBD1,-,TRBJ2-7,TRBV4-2,TGTGCCAGCAGCCAGGCCGTGGGACAGACCTACGAGCAGTACTTC,CASSQAVGQTYEQYF
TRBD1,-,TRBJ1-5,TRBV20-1,TGCAGTGCTAGAGAGGGGACAGGGAATCAGCCCCAGCATTTT,CSAREGTGNQPQHF
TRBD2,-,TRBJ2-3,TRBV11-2,TGTGCCAGCATCCTAGGGACTAGCGGGCTTACGCAGTATTTT,CASILGTSGLTQYF
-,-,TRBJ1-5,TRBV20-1,TGCAGTGCTCTAAGTTTTGCCCTACATCAGCCCCAGCATTTT,CSALSFALHQPQHF
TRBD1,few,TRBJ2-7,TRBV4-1,TGCGCCAGCAGCCAAGTAACAGGGGGCTATGTGGAGCAGTACTTC,CASSQVTGGYVEQYF
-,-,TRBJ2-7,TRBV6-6,TGTGCCAGCAGTGGGACCACCCCCTACGAGCAGTACTTC,CASSGTTPYEQYF
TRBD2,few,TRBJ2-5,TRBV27,TGTGCCAGCAGTTTAAGGTCAGGGACTAGCGGTTACAATGAGCAGTACTTC,CASSLRSGTSGYNEQYF
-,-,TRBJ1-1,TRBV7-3,TGTGCCAGCAGCTTAACGAGGGCGGAGAACACTGAAGCTTTCTTT,CASSLTRAENTEAFF
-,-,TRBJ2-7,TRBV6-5,TGTGCCAGCAGTTACGGGCTGAATACCTACGAGCAGTACTTC,CASSYGLNTYEQYF
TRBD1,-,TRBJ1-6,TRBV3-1,TGTGCCAGCAAACCCGGGACAGGGGTTAATTCACCCCTCCACTTT,CASKPGTGVNSPLHF
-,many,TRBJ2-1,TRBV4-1,TGCGCCAGCAGCTCTCTCGACGGGGCTTACAATGAGCAGTTCTTC,CASSSLDGAYNEQFF
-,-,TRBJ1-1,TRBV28,TGTGCCAGCAGGGAGGCGGGTGAAGCTTTCTTT,CASREAGEAFF
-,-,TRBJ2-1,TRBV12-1,TGTGCCAGCAGCTTTGATCTAGCGGGAGGGTCGTCCTACAATGAGCAGTTCTTC,CASSFDLAGGSSYNEQFF
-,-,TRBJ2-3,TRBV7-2,TGTGCCAGCAGCCCCATTCCAGATACGCAGTATTTT,CASSPIPDTQYF
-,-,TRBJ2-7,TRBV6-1,TGTGCCAGCATGGGTACGGGGATTTACTCCTACGAGCAGTACTTC,CASMGTGIYSYEQYF
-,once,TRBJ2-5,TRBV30,TGTGCCTGGAACGGGGGGCTTGAGACCCAGTACTTC,CAWNGGLETQYF
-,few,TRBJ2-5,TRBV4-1,TGCGCCAGCAGCCAAGACAACTGGAGCAGCCAAGAGACCCAGTACTTC,CASSQDNWSSQETQYF
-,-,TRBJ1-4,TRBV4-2,TGTGCCAGCAGCCAAGTGAGGGGATCGGGGTCTAATGAAAAACTGTTTTTT,CASSQVRGSGSNEKLFF
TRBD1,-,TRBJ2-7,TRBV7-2,TGTGCCAGCAGCAAAAACAGGGGCGGCGACGAGCAGTACTTC,CASSKNRGGDEQYF
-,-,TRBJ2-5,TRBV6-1,TGTGCCAGCAGTAAATGGACAATGTCGGCCGCCGTCGACCAAGAGACCCAGTACTTC,CASSKWTMSAAVDQETQYF
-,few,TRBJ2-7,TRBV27,TGTGCCAGCAGCTTAACGGGAGCCGTAACCTACGAGCAGTACTTC,CASSLTGAVTYEQYF
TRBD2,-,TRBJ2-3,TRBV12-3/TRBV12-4,TGTGCCAGCAGTCTAGCGGGAGGGTTCGCAGATACGCAGTATTTT,CASSLAGGFADTQYF
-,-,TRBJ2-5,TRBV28,TGTGCCAGCAGTTCCAGGGAGCAAGAGACCCAGTACTTC,CASSSREQETQYF
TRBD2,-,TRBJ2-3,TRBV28,TGTGCCAGCAGTCTCGATCTAGCGGGAGTATTAGATACGCAGTATTTT,CASSLDLAGVLDTQYF
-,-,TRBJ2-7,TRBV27,TGTGCCGGCAGTTCACTAGACGAGCAGTACTTC,CAGSSLDEQYF
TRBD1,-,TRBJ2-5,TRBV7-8,TGTGCCAGCAGCTTCCCGGGACAGGGGTGGACCCAGTACTTC,CASSFPGQGWTQYF